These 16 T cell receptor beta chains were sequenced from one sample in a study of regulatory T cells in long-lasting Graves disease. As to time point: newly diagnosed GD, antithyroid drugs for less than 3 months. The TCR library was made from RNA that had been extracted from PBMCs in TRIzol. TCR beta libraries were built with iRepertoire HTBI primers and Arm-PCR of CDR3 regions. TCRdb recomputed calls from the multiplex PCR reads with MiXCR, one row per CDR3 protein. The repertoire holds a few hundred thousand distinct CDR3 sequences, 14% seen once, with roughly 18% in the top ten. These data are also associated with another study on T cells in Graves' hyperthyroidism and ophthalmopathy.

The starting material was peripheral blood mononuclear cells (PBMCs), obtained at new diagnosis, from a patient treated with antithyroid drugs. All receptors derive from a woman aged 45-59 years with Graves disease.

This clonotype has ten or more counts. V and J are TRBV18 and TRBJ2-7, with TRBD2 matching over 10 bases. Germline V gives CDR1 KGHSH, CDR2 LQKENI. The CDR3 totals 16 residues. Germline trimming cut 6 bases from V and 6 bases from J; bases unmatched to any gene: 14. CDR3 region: CASSPGSTSGKFEQYF. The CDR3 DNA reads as TGTGCCAGCTCCCCAGGGTCAACTAGCGGGAAGTTCGAGCAGTACTTC.

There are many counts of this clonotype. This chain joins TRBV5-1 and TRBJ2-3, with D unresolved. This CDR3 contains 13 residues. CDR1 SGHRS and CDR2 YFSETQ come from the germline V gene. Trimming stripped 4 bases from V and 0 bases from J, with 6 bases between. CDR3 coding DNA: TGCGCCAGCAGCACCGGGAGCACAGATACGCAGTATTTT. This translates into CASSTGSTDTQYF.

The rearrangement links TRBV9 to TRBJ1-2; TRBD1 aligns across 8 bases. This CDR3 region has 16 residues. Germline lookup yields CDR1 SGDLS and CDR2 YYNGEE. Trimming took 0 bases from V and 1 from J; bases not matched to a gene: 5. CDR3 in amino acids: CASSVGGGQGNYGYTF. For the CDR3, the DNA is TGTGCCAGCAGCGTAGGGGGTGGACAGGGTAACTATGGCTACACCTTC.

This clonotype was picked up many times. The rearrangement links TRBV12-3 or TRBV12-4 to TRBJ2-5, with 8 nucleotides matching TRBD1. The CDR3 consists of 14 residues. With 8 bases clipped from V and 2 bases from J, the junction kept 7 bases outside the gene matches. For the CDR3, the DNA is TGTGCCAGCTCATGGACAGGGATTCAAGAGACCCAGTACTTC. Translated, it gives CASSWTGIQETQYF.

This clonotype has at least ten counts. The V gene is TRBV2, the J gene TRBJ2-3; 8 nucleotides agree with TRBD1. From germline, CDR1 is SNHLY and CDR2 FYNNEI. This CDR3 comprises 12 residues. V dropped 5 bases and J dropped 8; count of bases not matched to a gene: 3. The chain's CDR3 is CASSSGQGTQYF. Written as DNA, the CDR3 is TGTGCCAGCAGTTCTGGACAGGGTACGCAGTATTTT.

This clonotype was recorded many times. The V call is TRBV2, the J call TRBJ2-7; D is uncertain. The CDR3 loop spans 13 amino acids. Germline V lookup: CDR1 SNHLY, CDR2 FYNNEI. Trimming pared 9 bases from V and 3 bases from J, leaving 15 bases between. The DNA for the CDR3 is TGTGCCAGTACTCCACAATCCAGCTACGAGCAGTACTTC. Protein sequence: CASTPQSSYEQYF.

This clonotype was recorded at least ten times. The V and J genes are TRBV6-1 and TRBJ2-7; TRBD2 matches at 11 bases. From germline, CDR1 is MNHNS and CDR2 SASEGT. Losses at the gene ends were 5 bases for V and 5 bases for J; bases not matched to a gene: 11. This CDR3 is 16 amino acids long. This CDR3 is CASSPIIAGGPNEQYF. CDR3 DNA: TGTGCCAGCAGTCCTATTATAGCGGGAGGGCCCAACGAGCAGTACTTC.

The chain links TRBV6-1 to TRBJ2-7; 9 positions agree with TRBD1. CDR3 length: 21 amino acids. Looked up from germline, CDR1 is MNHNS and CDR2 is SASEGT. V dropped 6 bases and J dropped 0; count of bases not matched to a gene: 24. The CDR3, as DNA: TGTGCCAGCAGGGATCCGTTTGGGGGGACAGGGAGAACTCCGAGCTCCTACGAGCAGTACTTC. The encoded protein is CASRDPFGGTGRTPSSYEQYF.

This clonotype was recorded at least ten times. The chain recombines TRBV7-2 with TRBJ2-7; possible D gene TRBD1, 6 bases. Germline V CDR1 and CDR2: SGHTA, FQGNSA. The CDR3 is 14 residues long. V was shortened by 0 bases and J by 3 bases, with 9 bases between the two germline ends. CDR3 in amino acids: CASSLAQGRYEQYF. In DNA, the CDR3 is TGTGCCAGCAGCTTAGCACAGGGACGCTACGAGCAGTACTTC.

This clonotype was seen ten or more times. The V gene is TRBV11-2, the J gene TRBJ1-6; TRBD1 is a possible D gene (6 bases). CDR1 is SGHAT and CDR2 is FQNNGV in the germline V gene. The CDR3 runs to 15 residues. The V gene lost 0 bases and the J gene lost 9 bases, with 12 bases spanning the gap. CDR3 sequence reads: CASSLDHREPSPLHF. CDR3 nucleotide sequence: TGTGCCAGCAGCTTAGATCACAGGGAACCTTCACCCCTCCACTTT.

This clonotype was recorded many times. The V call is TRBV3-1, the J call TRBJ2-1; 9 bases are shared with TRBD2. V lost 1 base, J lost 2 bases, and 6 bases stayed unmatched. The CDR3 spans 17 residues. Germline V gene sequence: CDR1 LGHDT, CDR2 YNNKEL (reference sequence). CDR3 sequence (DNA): TGTGCCAGCAGCCAAGCTCCTTCTAGCGGGGCCTACAATGAGCAGTTCTTC. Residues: CASSQAPSSGAYNEQFF.

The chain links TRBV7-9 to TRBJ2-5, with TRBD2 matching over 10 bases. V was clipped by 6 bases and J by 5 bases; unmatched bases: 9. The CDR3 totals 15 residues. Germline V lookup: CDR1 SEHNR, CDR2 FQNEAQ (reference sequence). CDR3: CASSPGTSVRETQYF. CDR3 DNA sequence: TGTGCCAGCAGTCCAGGGACTAGCGTTAGGGAGACCCAGTACTTC.

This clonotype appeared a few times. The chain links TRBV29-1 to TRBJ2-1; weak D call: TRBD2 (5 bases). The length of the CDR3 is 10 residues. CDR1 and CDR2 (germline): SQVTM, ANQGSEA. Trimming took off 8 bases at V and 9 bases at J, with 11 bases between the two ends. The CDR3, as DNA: TGCAGCATGCGGGTATCTGAGCAGTTCTTC. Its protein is CSMRVSEQFF.

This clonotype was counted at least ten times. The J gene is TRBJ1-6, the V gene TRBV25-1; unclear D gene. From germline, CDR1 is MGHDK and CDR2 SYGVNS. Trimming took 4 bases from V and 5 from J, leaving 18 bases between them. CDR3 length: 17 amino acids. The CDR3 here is CASSGPVTGLDNSPLHF. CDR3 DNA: TGTGCCAGCAGTGGCCCGGTGACGGGTCTGGATAATTCACCCCTCCACTTT. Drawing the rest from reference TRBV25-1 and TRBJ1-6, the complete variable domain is EADIYQTPRYLVIGTGKKITLECSQTMGHDKMYWYQQDPGMELHLIHYSYGVNSTEKGDLSSESTVSRIRTEHFPLTLESARPSHTSQYLCASSGPVTGLDNSPLHFGNGTRLTVT.

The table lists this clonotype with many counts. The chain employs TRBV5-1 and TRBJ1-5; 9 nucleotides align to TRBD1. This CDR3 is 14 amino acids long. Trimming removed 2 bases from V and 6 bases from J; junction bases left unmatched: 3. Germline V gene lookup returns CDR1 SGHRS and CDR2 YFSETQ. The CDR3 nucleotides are TGCGCCAGCAGCTTAACAGGGGGCACTCAGCCCCAGCATTTT. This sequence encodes CASSLTGGTQPQHF.

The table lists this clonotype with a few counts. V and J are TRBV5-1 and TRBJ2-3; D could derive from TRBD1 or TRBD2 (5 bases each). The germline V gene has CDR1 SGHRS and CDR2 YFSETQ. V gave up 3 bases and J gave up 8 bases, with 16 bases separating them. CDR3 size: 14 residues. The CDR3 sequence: CASSSAQEVGTQYF. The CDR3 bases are TGCGCCAGCAGCTCAGCACAGGAGGTCGGTACGCAGTATTTT.